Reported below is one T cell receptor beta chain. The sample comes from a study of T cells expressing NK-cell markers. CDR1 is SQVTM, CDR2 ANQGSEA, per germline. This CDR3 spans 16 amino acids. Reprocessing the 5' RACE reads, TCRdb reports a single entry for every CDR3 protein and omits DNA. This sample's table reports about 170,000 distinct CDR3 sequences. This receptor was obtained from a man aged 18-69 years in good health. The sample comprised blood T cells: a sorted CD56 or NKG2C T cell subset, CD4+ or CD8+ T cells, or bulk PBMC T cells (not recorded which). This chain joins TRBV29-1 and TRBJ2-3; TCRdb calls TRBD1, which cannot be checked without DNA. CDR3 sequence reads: CSVDGYRGPSADTQYF.